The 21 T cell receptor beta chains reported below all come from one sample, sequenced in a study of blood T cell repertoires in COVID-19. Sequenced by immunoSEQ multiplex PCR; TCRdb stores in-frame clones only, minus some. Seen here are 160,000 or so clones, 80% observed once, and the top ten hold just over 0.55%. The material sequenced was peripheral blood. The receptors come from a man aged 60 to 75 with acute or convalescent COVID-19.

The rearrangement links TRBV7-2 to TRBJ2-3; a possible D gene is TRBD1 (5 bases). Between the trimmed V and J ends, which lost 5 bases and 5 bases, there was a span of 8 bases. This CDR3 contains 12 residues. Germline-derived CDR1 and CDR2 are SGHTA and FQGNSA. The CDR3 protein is CASSPTGDTQYF. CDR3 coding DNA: TGTGCCAGCAGCCCCACAGGAGATACGCAGTATTTT.

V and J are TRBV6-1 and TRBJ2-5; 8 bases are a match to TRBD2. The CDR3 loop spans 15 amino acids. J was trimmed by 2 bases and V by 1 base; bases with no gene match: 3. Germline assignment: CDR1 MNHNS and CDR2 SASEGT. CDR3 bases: TGTGCCAGCAGTGAAGTCGGCGGGGGGCAAGAGACCCAGTACTTC. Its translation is CASSEVGGGQETQYF.

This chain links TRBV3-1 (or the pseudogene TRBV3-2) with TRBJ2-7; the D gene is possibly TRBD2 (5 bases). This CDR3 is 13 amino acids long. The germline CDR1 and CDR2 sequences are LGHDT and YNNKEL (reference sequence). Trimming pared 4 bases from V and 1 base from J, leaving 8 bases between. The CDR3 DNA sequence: TGTGCCAGCAGCCCCCCGGGGTCCTACGAGCAGTACTTC. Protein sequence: CASSPPGSYEQYF.

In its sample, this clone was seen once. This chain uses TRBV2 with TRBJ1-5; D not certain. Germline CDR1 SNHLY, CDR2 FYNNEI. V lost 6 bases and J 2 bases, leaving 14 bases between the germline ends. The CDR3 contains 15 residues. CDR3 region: CASRPARSGNQPQHF. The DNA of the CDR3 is TGTGCCAGCAGACCGGCAAGGAGTGGCAATCAGCCCCAGCATTTT.

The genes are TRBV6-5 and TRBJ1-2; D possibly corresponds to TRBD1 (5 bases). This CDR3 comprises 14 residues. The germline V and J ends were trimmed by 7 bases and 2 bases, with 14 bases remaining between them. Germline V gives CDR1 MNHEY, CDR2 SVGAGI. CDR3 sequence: CASTIKGSNYGYTF. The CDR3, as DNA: TGTGCCAGCACCATTAAGGGGTCCAACTATGGCTACACCTTC.

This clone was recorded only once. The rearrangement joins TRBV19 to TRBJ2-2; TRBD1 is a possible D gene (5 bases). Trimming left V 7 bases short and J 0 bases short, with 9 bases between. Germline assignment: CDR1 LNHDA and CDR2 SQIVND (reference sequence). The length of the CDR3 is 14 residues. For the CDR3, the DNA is TGTGCCAGTAAGGACACCCCGAACACCGGGGAGCTGTTTTTT. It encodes CASKDTPNTGELFF.

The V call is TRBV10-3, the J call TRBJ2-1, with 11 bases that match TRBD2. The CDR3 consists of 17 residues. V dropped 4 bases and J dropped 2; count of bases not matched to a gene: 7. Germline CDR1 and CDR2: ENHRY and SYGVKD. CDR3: CAISAGLAATTYNEQFF. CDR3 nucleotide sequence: TGTGCCATCAGTGCGGGACTAGCGGCGACTACCTACAATGAGCAGTTCTTC.

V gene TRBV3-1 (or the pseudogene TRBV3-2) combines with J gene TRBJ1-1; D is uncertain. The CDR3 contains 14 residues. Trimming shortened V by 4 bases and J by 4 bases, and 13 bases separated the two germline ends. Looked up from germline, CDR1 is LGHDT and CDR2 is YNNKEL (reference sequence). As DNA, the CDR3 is TGTGCCAGCAGCCTGGTGGAGGGTGGCACTGAAGCTTTCTTT. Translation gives CASSLVEGGTEAFF.

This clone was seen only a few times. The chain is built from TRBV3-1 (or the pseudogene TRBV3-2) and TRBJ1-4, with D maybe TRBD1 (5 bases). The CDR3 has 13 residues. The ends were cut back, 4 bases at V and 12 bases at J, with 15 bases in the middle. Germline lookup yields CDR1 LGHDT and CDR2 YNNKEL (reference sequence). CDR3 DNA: TGTGCCAGCAGCCGCCCTGGGGGGGAAGAACTGTTTTTT. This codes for CASSRPGGEELFF.

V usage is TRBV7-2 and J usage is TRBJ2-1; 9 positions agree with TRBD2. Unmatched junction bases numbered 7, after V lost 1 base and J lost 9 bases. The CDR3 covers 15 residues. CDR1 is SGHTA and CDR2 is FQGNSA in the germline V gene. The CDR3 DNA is TGTGCCAGCAGCTTAGGCGGTAGCGGGAGTGTTGAGCAGTTCTTC. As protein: CASSLGGSGSVEQFF.

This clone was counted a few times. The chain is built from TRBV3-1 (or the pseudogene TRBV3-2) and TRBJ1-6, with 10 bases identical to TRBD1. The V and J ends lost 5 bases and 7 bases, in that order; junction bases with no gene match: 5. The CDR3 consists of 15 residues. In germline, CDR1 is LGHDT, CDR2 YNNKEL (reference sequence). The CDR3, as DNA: TGTGCCAGCAGCGCCAGGACAGGGGGGAATTCACCCCTCCACTTT. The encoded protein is CASSARTGGNSPLHF.

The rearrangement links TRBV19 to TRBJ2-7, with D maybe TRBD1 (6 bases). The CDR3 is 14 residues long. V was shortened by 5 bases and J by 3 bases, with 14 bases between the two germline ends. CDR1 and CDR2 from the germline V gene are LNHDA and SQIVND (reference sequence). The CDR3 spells CASSLARGNYEQYF. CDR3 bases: TGTGCCAGTAGTCTAGCCAGGGGAAACTACGAGCAGTACTTC.

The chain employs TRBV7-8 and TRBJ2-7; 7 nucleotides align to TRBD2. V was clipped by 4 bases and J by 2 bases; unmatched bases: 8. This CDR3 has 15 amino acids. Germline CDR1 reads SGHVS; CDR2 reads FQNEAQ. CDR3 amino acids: CASSSREGIAYEQYF. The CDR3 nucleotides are TGTGCCAGCAGCTCAAGGGAGGGGATTGCCTACGAGCAGTACTTC.

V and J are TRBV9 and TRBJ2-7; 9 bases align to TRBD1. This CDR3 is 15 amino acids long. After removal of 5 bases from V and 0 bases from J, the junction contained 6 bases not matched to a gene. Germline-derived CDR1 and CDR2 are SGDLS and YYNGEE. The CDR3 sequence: CASSLGQGHSYEQYF. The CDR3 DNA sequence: TGTGCCAGCAGTTTGGGACAGGGTCACTCCTACGAGCAGTACTTC.

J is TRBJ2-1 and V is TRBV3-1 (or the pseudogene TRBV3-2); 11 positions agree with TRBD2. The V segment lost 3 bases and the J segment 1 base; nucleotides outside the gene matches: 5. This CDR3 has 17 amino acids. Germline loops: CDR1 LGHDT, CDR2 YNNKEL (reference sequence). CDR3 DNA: TGTGCCAGCAGCCATAGCGGGGGGGCCGGTTCCTACAATGAGCAGTTCTTC. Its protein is CASSHSGGAGSYNEQFF.

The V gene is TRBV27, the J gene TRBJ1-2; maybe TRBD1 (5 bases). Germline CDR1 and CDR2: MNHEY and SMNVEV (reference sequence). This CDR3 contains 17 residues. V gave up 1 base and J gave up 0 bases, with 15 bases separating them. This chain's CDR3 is CASSLYPQGRSNYGYTF. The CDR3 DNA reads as TGTGCCAGCAGTTTATACCCCCAGGGTCGATCTAACTATGGCTACACCTTC.

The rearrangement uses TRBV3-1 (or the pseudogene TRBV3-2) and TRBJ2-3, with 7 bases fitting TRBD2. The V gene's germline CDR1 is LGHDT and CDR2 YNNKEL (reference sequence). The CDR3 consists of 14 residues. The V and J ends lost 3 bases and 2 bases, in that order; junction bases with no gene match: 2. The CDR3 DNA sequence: TGTGCCAGCAGCCAGGGAGGGAACACAGATACGCAGTATTTT. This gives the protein CASSQGGNTDTQYF.

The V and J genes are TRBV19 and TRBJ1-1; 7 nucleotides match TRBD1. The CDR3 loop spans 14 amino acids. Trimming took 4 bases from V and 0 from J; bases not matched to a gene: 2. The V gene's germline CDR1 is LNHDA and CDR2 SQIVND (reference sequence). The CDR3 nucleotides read TGTGCCAGTAGTACTGACAGGGTGAACACTGAAGCTTTCTTT. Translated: CASSTDRVNTEAFF.

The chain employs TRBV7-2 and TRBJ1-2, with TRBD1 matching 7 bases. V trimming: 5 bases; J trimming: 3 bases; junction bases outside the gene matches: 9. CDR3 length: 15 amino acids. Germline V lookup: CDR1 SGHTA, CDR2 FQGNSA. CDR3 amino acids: CASSPRGTVYYGYTF. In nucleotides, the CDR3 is TGTGCCAGCAGCCCAAGGGGGACAGTCTACTATGGCTACACCTTC.

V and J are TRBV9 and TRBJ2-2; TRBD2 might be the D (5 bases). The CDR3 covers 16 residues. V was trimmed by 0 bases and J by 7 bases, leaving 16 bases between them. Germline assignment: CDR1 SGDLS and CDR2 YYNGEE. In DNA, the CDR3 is TGTGCCAGCAGCGTAGCTGCGGCTAGCTGGGGCGGGGAGCTGTTTTTT. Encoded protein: CASSVAAASWGGELFF.

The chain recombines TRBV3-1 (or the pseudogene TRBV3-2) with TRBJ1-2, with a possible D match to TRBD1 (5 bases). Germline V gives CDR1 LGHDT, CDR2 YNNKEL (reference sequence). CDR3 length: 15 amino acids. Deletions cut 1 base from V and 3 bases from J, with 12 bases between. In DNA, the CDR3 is TGTGCCAGCAGCCAAGGGCGGGGGACGGACTATGGCTACACCTTC. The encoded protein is CASSQGRGTDYGYTF.